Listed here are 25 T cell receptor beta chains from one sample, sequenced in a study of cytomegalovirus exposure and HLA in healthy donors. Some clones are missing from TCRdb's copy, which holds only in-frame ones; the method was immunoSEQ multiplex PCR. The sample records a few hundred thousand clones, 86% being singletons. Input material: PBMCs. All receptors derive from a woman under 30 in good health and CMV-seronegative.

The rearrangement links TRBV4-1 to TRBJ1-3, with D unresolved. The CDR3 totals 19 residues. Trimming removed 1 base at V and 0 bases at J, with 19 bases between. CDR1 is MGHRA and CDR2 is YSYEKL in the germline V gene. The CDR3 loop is CASSQGLPILGGSGNTIYF. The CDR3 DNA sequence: TGCGCCAGCAGCCAAGGCCTACCTATCCTAGGAGGCTCTGGAAACACCATATATTTT.

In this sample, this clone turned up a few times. This chain's CDR3 is CASYSYGYTF. CDR3 in DNA: TGTGCCAGCTACAGCTATGGCTACACCTTC. The V call is TRBV6-5, the J call TRBJ1-2; D gene unclear. This CDR3 is 10 amino acids long. CDR1 is MNHEY, CDR2 SVGAGI, per germline. The V end was cut by 8 bases, the J end by 4 bases, with 5 bases between.

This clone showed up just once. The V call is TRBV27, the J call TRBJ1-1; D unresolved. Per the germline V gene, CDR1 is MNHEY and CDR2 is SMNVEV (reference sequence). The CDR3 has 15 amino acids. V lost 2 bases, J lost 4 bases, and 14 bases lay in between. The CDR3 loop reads CASSLSFGLGTEAFF. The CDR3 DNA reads TGTGCCAGCAGTTTAAGTTTCGGGTTGGGCACTGAAGCTTTCTTT.

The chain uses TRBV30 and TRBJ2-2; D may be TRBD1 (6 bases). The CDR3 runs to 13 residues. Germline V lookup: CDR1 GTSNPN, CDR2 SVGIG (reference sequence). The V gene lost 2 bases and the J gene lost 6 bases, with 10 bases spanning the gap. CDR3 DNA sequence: TGTGCCTGGAGTAGACAGGTTTCCGGGGAGCTGTTTTTT. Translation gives CAWSRQVSGELFF.

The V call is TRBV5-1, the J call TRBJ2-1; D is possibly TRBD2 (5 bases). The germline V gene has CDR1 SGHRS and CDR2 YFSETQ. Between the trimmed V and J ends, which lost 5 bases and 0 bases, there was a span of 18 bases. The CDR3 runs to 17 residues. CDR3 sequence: CASRAGMDHSSYNEQFF. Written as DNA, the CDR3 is TGCGCCAGCAGGGCCGGGATGGACCACAGCTCCTACAATGAGCAGTTCTTC.

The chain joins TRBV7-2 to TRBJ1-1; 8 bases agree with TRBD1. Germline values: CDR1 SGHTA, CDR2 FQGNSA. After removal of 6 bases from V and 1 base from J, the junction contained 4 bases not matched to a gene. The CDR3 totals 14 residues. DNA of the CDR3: TGTGCCAGCAGACCGGGACAGGAGAACACTGAAGCTTTCTTT. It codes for CASRPGQENTEAFF.

The CDR3 DNA reads TGTGCCAGCAGCCAAGATCAACTAGCGGGGGGCACAGATACGCAGTATTTT. Translation gives CASSQDQLAGGTDTQYF. J is TRBJ2-3 and V is TRBV4-2; 11 bases are a match to TRBD2. The CDR3 is made up of 17 amino acids. V lost 0 bases, J lost 1 base, and 3 bases stayed unmatched. Germline V gives CDR1 LGHNA, CDR2 YNFKEQ.

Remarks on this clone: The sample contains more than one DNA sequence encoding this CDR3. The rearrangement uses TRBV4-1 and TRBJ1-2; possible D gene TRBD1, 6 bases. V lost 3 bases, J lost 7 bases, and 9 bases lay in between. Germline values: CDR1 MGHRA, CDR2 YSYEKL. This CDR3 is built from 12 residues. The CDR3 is CASSQEQGGYTF. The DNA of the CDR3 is TGCGCCAGCAGCCAGGAACAGGGTGGCTACACCTTC.

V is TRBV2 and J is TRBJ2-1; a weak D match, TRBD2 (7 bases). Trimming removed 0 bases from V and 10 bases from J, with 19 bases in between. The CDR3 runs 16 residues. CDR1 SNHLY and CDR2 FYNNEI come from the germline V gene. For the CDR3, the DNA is TGTGCCAGCAGTGAAGCGCTGGGGGGGCCGAATCGCGAGCAGTTCTTC. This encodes CASSEALGGPNREQFF.

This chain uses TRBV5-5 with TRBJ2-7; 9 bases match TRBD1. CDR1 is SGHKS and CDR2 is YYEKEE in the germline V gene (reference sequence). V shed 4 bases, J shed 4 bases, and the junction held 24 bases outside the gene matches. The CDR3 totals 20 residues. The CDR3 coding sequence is TGTGCCAGCAGCCCAGAGGGGTGGGACAGGGCCTTCAAGTTGTCGTACGAGCAGTACTTC. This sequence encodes CASSPEGWDRAFKLSYEQYF.

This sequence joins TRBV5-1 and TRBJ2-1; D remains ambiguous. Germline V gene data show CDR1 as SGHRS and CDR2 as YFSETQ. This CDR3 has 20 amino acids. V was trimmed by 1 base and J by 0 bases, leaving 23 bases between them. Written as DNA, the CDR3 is TGCGCCAGCAGCTTGTGGCTAGTTGCATCCCCTTTCCCCTCCTACAATGAGCAGTTCTTC. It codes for CASSLWLVASPFPSYNEQFF.

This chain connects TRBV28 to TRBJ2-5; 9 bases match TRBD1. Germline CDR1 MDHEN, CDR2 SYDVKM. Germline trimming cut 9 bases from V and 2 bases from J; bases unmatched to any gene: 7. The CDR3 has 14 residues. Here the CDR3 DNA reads TGTGCCAGTCTGCAGGACAGGGGACAAGAGACCCAGTACTTC. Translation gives CASLQDRGQETQYF.

CDR3 amino acids: CASSLSPSNHATDTQYF. The CDR3 nucleotides read TGTGCCAGCAGTTTATCGCCTAGCAACCACGCCACAGATACGCAGTATTTT. The chain employs TRBV27 and TRBJ2-3; D possibly corresponds to TRBD2 (5 bases). V dropped 0 bases and J dropped 2 bases, with 15 bases sitting between them. CDR3 length equals 17 residues. Germline lookup yields CDR1 MNHEY and CDR2 SMNVEV (reference sequence).

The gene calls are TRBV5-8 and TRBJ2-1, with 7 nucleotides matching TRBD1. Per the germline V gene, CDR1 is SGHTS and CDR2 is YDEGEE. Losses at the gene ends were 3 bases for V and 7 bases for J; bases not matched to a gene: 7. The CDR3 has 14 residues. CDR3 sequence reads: CASSSTGTGNEQFF. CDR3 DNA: TGTGCCAGCAGCTCGACAGGGACCGGTAATGAGCAGTTCTTC.

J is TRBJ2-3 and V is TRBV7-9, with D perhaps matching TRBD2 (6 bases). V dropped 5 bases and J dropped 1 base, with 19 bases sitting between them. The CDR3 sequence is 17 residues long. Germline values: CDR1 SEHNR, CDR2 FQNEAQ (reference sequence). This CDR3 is CASSARLRLVGTDTQYF. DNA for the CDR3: TGTGCCAGCAGCGCGCGCCTCAGACTAGTAGGCACAGATACGCAGTATTTT.

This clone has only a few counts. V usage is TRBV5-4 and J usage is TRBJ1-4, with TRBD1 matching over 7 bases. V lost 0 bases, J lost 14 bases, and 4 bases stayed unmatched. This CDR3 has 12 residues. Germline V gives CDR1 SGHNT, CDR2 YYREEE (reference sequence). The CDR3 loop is CASSLGTGNLFF. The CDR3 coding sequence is TGTGCCAGCAGCTTGGGGACAGGCAATCTGTTTTTT.

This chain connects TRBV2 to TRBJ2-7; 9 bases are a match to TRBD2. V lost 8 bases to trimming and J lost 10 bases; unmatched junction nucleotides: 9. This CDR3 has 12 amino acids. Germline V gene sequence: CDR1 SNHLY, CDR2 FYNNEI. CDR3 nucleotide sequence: TGTGCCAGCCGAGGCGGGAGGGCGGGTCAGTACTTC. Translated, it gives CASRGGRAGQYF.

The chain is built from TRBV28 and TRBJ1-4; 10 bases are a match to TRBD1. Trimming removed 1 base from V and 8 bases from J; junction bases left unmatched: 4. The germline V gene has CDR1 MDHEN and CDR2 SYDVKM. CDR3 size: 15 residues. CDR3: CASSLSDRGWEKLFF. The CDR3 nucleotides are TGTGCCAGCAGTTTATCGGACAGGGGGTGGGAAAAACTGTTTTTT.

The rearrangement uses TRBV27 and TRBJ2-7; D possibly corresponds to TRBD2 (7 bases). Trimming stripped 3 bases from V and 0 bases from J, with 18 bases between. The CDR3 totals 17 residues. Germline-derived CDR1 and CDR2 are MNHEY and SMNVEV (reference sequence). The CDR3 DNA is TGTGCCAGCAGTTTCCTTTCCGGGGGGCGAAGCTCCTACGAGCAGTACTTC. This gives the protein CASSFLSGGRSSYEQYF.

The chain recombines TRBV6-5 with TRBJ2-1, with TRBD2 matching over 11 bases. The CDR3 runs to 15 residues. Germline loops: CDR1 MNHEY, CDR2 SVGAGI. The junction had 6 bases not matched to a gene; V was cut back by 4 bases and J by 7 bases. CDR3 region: CASSLAGGPLNEQFF. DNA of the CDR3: TGTGCCAGCAGTTTAGCGGGAGGGCCTTTAAATGAGCAGTTCTTC.

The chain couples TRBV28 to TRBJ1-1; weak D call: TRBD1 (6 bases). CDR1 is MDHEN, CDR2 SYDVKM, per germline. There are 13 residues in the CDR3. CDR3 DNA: TGTCAGACAGGCAGGGGAAGGAACACTGAAGCTTTCTTT. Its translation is CQTGRGRNTEAFF.

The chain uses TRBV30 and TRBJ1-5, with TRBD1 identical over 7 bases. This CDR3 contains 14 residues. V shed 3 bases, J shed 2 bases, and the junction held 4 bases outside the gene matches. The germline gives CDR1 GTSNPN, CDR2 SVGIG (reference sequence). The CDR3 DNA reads TGTGCCTGGAGACCTGGACAGGGCAATCAGCCCCAGCATTTT. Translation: CAWRPGQGNQPQHF.

The CDR3 here is CASSLLRGSETQYF. The CDR3 DNA follows: TGTGCCAGCAGTTTATTACGGGGGTCAGAGACCCAGTACTTC. The chain has TRBV27 and TRBJ2-5; tentative D call: TRBD2 (6 bases). V shed 1 base and J shed 4 bases, with 10 bases lying between them. Looked up from germline, CDR1 is MNHEY and CDR2 is SMNVEV (reference sequence). The CDR3 runs 14 residues.

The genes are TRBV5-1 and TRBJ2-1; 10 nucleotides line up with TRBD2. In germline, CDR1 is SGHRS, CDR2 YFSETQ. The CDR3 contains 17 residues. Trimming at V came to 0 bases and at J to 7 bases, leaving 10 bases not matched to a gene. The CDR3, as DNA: TGCGCCAGCAGCTTGGGCGTCTTGTCTAGCGGGAGTAATGAGCAGTTCTTC. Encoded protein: CASSLGVLSSGSNEQFF. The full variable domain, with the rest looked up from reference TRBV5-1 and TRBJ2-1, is KAGVTQTPRYLIKTRGQQVTLSCSPISGHRSVSWYQQTPGQGLQFLFEYFSETQRNKGNFPGRFSGRQFSNSRSEMNVSTLELGDSALYLCASSLGVLSSGSNEQFFGPGTRLTVL.

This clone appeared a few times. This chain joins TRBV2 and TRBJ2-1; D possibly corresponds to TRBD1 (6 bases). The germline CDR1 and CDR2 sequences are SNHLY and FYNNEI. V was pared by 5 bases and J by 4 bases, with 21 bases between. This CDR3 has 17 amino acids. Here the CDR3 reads CASSPLSGTHLYNEQFF. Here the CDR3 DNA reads TGTGCCAGCAGTCCTCTATCCGGGACACACCTTTACAATGAGCAGTTCTTC.